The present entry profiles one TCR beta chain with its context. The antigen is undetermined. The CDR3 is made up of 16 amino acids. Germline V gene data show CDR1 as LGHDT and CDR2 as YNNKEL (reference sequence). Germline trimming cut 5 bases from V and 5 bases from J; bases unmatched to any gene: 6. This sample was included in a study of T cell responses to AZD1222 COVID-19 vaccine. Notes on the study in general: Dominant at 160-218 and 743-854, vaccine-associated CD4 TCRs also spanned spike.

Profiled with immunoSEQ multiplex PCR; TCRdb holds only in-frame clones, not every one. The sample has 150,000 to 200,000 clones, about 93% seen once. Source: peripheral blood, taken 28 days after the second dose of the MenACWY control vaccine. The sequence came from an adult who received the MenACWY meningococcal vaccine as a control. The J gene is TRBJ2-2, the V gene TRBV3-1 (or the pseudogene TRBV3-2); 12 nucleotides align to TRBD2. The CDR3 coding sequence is TGTGCCAGCAGCTTCGGACTAGCGGGGAGGACCGGGGAGCTGTTTTTT. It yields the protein CASSFGLAGRTGELFF.